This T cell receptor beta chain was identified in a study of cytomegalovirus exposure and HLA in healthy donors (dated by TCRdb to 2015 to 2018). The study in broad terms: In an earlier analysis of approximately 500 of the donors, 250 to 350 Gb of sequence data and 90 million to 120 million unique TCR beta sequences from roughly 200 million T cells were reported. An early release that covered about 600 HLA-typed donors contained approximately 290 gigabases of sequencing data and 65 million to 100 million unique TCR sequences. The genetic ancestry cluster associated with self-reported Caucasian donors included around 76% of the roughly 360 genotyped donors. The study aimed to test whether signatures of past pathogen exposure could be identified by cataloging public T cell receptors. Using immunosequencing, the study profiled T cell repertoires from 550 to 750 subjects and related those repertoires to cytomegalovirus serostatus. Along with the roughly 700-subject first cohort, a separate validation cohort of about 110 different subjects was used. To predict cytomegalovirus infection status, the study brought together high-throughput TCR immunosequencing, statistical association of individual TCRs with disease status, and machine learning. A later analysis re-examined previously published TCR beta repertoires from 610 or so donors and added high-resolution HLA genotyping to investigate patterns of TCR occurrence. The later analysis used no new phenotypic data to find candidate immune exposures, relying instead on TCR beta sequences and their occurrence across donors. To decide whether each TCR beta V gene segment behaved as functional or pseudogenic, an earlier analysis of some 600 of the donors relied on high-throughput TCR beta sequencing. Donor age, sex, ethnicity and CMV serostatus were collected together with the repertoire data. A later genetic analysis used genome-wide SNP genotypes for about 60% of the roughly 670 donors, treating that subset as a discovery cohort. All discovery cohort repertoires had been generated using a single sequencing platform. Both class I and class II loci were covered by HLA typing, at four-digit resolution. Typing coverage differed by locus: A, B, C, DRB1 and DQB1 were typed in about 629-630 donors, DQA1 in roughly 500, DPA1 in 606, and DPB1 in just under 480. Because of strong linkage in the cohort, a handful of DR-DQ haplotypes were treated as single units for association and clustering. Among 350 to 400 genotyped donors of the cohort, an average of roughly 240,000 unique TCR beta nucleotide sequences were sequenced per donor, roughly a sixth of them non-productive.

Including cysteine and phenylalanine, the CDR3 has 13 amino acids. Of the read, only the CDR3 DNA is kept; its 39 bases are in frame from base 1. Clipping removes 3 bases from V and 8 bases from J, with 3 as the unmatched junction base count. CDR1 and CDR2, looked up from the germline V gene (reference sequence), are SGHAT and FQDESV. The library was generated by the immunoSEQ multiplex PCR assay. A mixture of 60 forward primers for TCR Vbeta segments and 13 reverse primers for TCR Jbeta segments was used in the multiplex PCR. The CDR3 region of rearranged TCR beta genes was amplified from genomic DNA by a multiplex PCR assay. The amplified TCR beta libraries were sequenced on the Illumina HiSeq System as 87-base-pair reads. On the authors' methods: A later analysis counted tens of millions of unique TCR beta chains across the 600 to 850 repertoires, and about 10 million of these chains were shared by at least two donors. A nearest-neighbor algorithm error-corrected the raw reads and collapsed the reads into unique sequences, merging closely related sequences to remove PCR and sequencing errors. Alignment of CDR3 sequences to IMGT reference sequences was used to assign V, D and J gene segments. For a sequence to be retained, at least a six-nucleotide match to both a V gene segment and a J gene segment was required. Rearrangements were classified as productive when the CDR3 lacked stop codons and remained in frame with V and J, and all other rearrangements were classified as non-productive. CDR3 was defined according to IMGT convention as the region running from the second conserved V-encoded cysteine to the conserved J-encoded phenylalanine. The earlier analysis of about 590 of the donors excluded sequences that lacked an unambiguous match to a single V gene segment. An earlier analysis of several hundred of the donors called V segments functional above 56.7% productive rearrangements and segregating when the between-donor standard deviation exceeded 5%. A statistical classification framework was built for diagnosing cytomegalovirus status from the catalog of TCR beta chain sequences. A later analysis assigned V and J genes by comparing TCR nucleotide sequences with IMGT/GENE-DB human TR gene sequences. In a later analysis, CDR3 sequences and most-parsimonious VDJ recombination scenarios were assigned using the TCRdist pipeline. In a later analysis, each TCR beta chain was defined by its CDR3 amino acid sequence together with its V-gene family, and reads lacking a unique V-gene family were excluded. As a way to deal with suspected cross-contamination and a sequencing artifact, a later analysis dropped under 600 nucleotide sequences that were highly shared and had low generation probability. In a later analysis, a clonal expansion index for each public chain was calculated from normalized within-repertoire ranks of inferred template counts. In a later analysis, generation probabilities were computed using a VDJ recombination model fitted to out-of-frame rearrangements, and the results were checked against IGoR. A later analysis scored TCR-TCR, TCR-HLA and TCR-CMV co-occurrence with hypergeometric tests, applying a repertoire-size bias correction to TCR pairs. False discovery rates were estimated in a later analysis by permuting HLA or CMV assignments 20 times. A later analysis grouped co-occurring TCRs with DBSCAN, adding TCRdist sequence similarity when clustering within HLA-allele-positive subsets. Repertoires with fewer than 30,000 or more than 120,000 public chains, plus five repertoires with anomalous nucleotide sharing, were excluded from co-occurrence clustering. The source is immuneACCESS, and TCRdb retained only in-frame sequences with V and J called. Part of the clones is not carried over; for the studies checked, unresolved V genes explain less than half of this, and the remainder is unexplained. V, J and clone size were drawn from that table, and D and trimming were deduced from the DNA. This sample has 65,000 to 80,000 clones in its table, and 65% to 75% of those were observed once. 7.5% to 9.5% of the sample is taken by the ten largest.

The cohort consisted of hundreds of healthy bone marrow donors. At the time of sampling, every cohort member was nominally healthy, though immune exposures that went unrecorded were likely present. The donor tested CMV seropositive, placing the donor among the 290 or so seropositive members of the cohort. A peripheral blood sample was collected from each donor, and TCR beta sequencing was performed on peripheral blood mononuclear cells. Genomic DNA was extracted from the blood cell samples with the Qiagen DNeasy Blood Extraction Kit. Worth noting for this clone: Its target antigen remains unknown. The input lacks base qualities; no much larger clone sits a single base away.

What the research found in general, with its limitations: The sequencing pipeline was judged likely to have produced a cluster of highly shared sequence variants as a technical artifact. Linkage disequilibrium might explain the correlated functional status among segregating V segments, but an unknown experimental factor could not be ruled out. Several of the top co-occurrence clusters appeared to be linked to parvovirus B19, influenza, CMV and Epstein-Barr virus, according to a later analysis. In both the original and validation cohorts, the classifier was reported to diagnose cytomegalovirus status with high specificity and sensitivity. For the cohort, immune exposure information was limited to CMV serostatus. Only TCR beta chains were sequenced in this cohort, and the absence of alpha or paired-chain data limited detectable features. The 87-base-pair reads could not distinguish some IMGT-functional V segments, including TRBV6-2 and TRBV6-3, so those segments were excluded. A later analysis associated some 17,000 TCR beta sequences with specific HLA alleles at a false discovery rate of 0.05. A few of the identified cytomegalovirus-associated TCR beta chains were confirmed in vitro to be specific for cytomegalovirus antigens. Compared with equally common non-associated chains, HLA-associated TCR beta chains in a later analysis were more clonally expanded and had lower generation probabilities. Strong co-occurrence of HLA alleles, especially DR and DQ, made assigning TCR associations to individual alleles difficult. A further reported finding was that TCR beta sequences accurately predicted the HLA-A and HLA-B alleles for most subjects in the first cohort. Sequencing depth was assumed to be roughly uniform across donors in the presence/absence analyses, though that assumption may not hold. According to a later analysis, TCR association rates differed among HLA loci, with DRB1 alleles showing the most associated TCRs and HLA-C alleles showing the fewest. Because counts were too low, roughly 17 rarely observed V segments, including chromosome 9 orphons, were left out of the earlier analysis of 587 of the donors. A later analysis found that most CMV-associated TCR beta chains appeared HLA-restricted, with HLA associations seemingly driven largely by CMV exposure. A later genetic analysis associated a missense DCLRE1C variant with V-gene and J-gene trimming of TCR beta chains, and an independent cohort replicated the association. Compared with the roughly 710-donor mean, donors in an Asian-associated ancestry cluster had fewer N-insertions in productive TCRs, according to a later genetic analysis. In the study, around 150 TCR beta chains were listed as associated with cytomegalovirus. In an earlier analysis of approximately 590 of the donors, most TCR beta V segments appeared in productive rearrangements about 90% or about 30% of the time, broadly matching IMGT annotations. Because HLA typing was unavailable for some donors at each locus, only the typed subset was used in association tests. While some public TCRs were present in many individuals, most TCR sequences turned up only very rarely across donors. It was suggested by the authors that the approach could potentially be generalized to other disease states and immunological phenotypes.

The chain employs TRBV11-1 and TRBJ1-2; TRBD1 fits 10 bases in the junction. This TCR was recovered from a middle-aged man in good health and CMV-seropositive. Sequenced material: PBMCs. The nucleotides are TGTGCCAGCAGCTTGGGACAGGGGAGAGGCTACACCTTC. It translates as CASSLGQGRGYTF.